These 32 T cell receptor beta chains share one sample of origin, sequenced in a study of shared clonotypes between healthy human individuals. TCRdb keeps only in-frame clones here, not all; method: immunoSEQ multiplex PCR. This sample carries approximately 350,000 clones, approximately 74% of them seen once, and the ten largest clones take 10%. The sample was memory CD4+ T cells sorted from blood. Subset reported: CD45RA-negative fraction. These TCRs come from a man aged 25-45 years in good health.

CDR3 sequence: CASTRQGGAGQYF. The CDR3 DNA reads TGTGCCAGCACCAGGCAGGGGGGCGCTGGCCAGTACTTC. The rearrangement links TRBV2 to TRBJ2-5; D may be TRBD1 (7 bases). Germline loops: CDR1 SNHLY, CDR2 FYNNEI. This CDR3 comprises 13 residues. V dropped 7 bases and J dropped 10 bases, with 19 bases sitting between them.

This clone appeared many times. The chain links TRBV5-1 to TRBJ2-3; 10 bases align to TRBD2. Germline V CDR1 and CDR2: SGHRS, YFSETQ. The CDR3 loop spans 16 amino acids. Trimming cost V 0 bases and J 4 bases; bases outside gene matches: 5. The CDR3 DNA reads as TGCGCCAGCAGCTTGGCCCTAGCGGGAGTAGCAGATACGCAGTATTTT. Encoded protein: CASSLALAGVADTQYF.

Worth noting for this clone: The junction differs from germline at one of its ends, possibly a read error. The rearrangement links TRBV7-2 to TRBJ2-7; a possible D gene is TRBD1 (6 bases). Germline V lookup: CDR1 SGHTA, CDR2 FQGNSA. This CDR3 has 13 amino acids. This chain's CDR3 is CASNLGGRYEQYF. The CDR3 DNA reads as TGTGCCAGCAACTTAGGGGGAAGGTACGAGCAGTACTTC.

This clone was observed a few times. V usage is TRBV5-6 and J usage is TRBJ1-1; D unclear. V lost 1 base to trimming and J lost 6 bases, with 10 bases between them. The germline V gene has CDR1 SGHDT and CDR2 YYEEEE. CDR3 length: 13 amino acids. CDR3 nucleotides: TGTGCCAGCAGCTTGACGGTCGGAGCTGAAGCTTTCTTT. This codes for CASSLTVGAEAFF.

CDR3 DNA sequence: TGTGCCAGCAGCCCCCTGGGGCGGGGTGATACGCAGTATTTT. It specifies CASSPLGRGDTQYF. The chain couples TRBV5-5 to TRBJ2-3; TRBD2 is a possible D gene (6 bases). V dropped 4 bases and J dropped 6 bases, with 15 bases sitting between them. CDR1 SGHKS and CDR2 YYEKEE come from the germline V gene (reference sequence). The CDR3 runs 14 residues. Filled out from reference TRBV5-5 and TRBJ2-3, the complete variable domain reads DAGVTQSPTHLIKTRGQQVTLRCSPISGHKSVSWYQQVLGQGPQFIFQYYEKEERGRGNFPDRFSARQFPNYSSELNVNALLLGDSALYLCASSPLGRGDTQYFGPGTRLTVL.

On this clone: Different DNA sequences within this sample yield the same CDR3. This rearrangement joins TRBV7-3 to TRBJ1-1; D not certain. The germline V and J ends were trimmed by 0 bases and 0 bases, with 2 bases remaining between them. The CDR3 is 13 residues long. Germline assignment: CDR1 SGHTA and CDR2 FQGTGA. CDR3 protein: CASSLTMNTEAFF. DNA for the CDR3: TGTGCCAGCAGCTTAACTATGAACACTGAAGCTTTCTTT.

The chain links TRBV14 to TRBJ2-2, with D possibly being TRBD1 (6 bases). Trimming left V 4 bases short and J 2 bases short, with 14 bases between. The CDR3 consists of 16 residues. In germline, CDR1 is SGHDN, CDR2 FVKESK. This CDR3 is CASSPRPGVNTGELFF. The CDR3 nucleotides read TGTGCCAGCAGCCCGCGGCCAGGGGTCAACACCGGGGAGCTGTTTTTT. Full variable domain (rest looked up from reference TRBV14 and TRBJ2-2): EAGVTQFPSHSVIEKGQTVTLRCDPISGHDNLYWYRRVMGKEIKFLLHFVKESKQDESGMPNNRFLAERTGGTYSTLKVQPAELEDSGVYFCASSPRPGVNTGELFFGEGSRLTVL.

J is TRBJ2-7 and V is TRBV27; 10 positions agree with TRBD2. The junction had 12 bases not matched to a gene; V was cut back by 5 bases and J by 5 bases. This CDR3 contains 16 residues. CDR1 and CDR2 (germline): MNHEY, SMNVEV (reference sequence). CDR3 loop: CASSLTELAGIHEQYF. The CDR3 DNA follows: TGTGCCAGCAGTCTAACTGAACTAGCGGGAATCCACGAGCAGTACTTC.

V usage is TRBV28 and J usage is TRBJ2-3, with 11 bases that match TRBD2. The CDR3 covers 15 residues. The ends lost 5 bases at V and 1 base at J; junction bases unmatched: 2. The germline V gene encodes CDR1 MDHEN and CDR2 SYDVKM. The CDR3 nucleotides are TGTGCCAGCAGTCCGGGACTAGCGGGCACAGATACGCAGTATTTT. Translated, it gives CASSPGLAGTDTQYF.

Notes on this clone: One end of the junction does not line up with germline, which may come from a read error. CDR3 residues: CASTLQWGTLTGYTF. The CDR3 DNA follows: TGTGCCAGCACTTTACAATGGGGGACCCTTACGGGCTACACCTTC. The V gene is TRBV28, the J gene TRBJ1-2; perhaps TRBD1 as D (5 bases). The CDR3 extends over 15 amino acids. Germline values: CDR1 MDHEN, CDR2 SYDVKM.

The gene calls are TRBV6-6 and TRBJ1-2; D remains unclear. V dropped 0 bases and J dropped 1 base, with 9 bases sitting between them. The length of the CDR3 is 15 residues. Germline CDR1 reads MNHNY; CDR2 reads SVGAGI (reference sequence). Written as DNA, the CDR3 is TGTGCCAGCAGTTACTCTCAGACCCTTAACTATGGCTACACCTTC. It specifies CASSYSQTLNYGYTF.

The CDR3 spells CASSQDLIMAGRGETQYF. In DNA form, the CDR3 reads TGCGCCAGCAGCCAAGATCTAATTATGGCCGGTCGGGGGGAGACCCAGTACTTC. The chain has TRBV4-3 and TRBJ2-5; tentatively, D is TRBD2 (6 bases). The CDR3 is 18 residues long. CDR1 LGHNA and CDR2 YSLEER come from the germline V gene. With 0 bases removed from V and 5 bases from J, the gap between germline ends came to 22 bases.

CDR3 in amino acids: CASSLEAGGRLGKNIQYF. The DNA for the CDR3 is TGTGCCAGCAGCTTAGAAGCGGGGGGGCGCTTAGGCAAAAACATTCAGTACTTC. The rearrangement uses TRBV7-2 and TRBJ2-4, with 10 bases lining up with TRBD2. The CDR3 length is 18 residues. V dropped 1 base and J dropped 3; count of bases not matched to a gene: 9. Germline CDR1 and CDR2: SGHTA and FQGNSA.

This clone was counted ten times or more. Other DNA sequences of this sample code for an identical CDR3. This chain's CDR3 is CASSLAAQGTEAFF. CDR3 bases: TGTGCCAGCAGCTTAGCAGCGCAGGGAACTGAAGCTTTCTTT. The chain employs TRBV7-2 and TRBJ1-1; a possible D gene is TRBD1 (5 bases). The length of the CDR3 is 14 residues. Trimming took 0 bases from V and 5 from J, leaving 10 bases between them. Germline loops: CDR1 SGHTA, CDR2 FQGNSA.

The table lists this clone with a few counts. This sequence joins TRBV27 and TRBJ2-4, with TRBD1 matching over 7 bases. V gave up 2 bases and J gave up 2 bases; unmatched junction bases: 6. CDR1 is MNHEY and CDR2 is SMNVEV in the germline V gene (reference sequence). The CDR3 runs 16 residues. In nucleotides, the CDR3 is TGTGCCAGCAGTTTAAGGTCACAGGGGTCCAAAAACATTCAGTACTTC. It translates to CASSLRSQGSKNIQYF.

The chain uses TRBV6-6 and TRBJ2-1; 7 bases are shared with TRBD1. Germline trimming cut 2 bases from V and 3 bases from J; bases unmatched to any gene: 4. This CDR3 contains 15 residues. Per germline, CDR1 MNHNY and CDR2 SVGAGI (reference sequence). CDR3 nucleotides: TGTGCCAGCAGTTACCTGACAGGGATCTACAATGAGCAGTTCTTC. This translates into CASSYLTGIYNEQFF.

The chain carries TRBV6-6 and TRBJ2-7; D possibly matches TRBD1 or TRBD2 (5 bases each). The CDR3 sequence is 13 residues long. The germline V gene encodes CDR1 MNHNY and CDR2 SVGAGI (reference sequence). V was shortened by 6 bases and J by 2 bases, with 11 bases between the two germline ends. In DNA form, the CDR3 reads TGTGCCAGCAGCGCAGGGAGAGCCTACGAGCAGTACTTC. Its protein is CASSAGRAYEQYF.

This rearrangement joins TRBV9 to TRBJ2-6; TRBD2 matches at 8 bases. Germline lookup yields CDR1 SGDLS and CDR2 YYNGEE. V lost 1 base, J lost 0 bases, and 6 bases stayed unmatched. The CDR3 covers 18 residues. The DNA for the CDR3 is TGTGCCAGCAGCGTATCGGCGGGAGGCGGCTCTGGGGCCAACGTCCTGACTTTC. Its translation: CASSVSAGGGSGANVLTF.

The chain has TRBV7-2 and TRBJ2-1; no firm D call. Trimming pared 5 bases from V and 8 bases from J, leaving 16 bases between. Germline assignment: CDR1 SGHTA and CDR2 FQGNSA. There are 14 residues in the CDR3. This CDR3 is CASSLQAGVDEQFF. The CDR3 nucleotides read TGTGCCAGCAGCCTTCAGGCTGGAGTTGATGAGCAGTTCTTC.

The chain carries TRBV19 and TRBJ2-6; D is undetermined. This CDR3 has 14 residues. Trimming cost V 6 bases and J 1 base, with 7 bases left between them. Germline CDR1 and CDR2: LNHDA and SQIVND (reference sequence). Written as DNA, the CDR3 is TGTGCCAGTAGCCTGAATTCTGGGGCCAACGTCCTGACTTTC. Amino acid sequence: CASSLNSGANVLTF.

Many counts were recorded for this clone. The rearrangement joins TRBV2 to TRBJ1-3; D call uncertain. V was clipped by 4 bases and J by 1 base, with 8 bases between them. CDR3 length equals 14 residues. Per germline, CDR1 SNHLY and CDR2 FYNNEI. The chain's CDR3 is CASSGGFSGNTIYF. Here the CDR3 DNA reads TGTGCCAGCAGTGGAGGGTTTTCTGGAAACACCATATATTTT.

This clone was seen a handful of times. The chain uses TRBV11-2 and TRBJ2-1; 7 positions match TRBD2. CDR1 and CDR2 (germline): SGHAT, FQNNGV. The CDR3 extends over 14 amino acids. V lost 1 base to trimming and J lost 8 bases; unmatched junction nucleotides: 5. In nucleotides, the CDR3 is TGTGCCAGCAGCTTAGTTGGGGGGGTTTATGAGCAGTTCTTC. Translation gives CASSLVGGVYEQFF.

V and J are TRBV7-8 and TRBJ2-3, with no clear D. The CDR3 is 14 residues long. Looked up from germline, CDR1 is SGHVS and CDR2 is FQNEAQ. Between the trimmed V and J ends, which lost 5 bases and 2 bases, there was a span of 11 bases. This chain's CDR3 is CASSPSTNTDTQYF. CDR3 bases: TGTGCCAGCAGCCCCTCCACCAACACAGATACGCAGTATTTT.

This rearrangement joins TRBV7-2 to TRBJ1-3, with D perhaps TRBD1 (5 bases). V was trimmed by 3 bases and J by 4 bases, leaving 7 bases between them. Germline lookup yields CDR1 SGHTA and CDR2 FQGNSA. The CDR3 is 13 residues long. CDR3 DNA: TGTGCCAGCAGCTTGCGACAGGGAAACACCATATATTTT. Its translation is CASSLRQGNTIYF.

V gene TRBV7-2 combines with J gene TRBJ1-1, with a tentative D call TRBD1 (6 bases). Germline V gives CDR1 SGHTA, CDR2 FQGNSA. Trimming pared 3 bases from V and 6 bases from J, leaving 14 bases between. The CDR3 runs 14 residues. The DNA of the CDR3 is TGTGCCAGCAGCTTCCCCCAAGGGGGACCTGAAGCTTTCTTT. Amino acid sequence: CASSFPQGGPEAFF. Full variable domain (missing parts from reference TRBV7-2 and TRBJ1-1): GAGVSQSPSNKVTEKGKDVELRCDPISGHTALYWYRQSLGQGLEFLIYFQGNSAPDKSGLPSDRFSAERTGGSVSTLTIQRTQQEDSAVYLCASSFPQGGPEAFFGQGTRLTVV.

The chain recombines TRBV19 with TRBJ1-5; TRBD1 agrees at 12 bases. This CDR3 region has 16 residues. Trimming at V came to 6 bases and at J to 6 bases, leaving 9 bases not matched to a gene. CDR1 is LNHDA and CDR2 is SQIVND in the germline V gene (reference sequence). The CDR3 is CASSRLGTGGFQPQHF. Written as DNA, the CDR3 is TGTGCCAGTAGCCGCCTGGGGACAGGGGGCTTTCAGCCCCAGCATTTT.

This clone was seen more than once but under ten times. The chain links TRBV28 to TRBJ1-4; possible D gene TRBD1, 5 bases. CDR3 length: 15 amino acids. V dropped 5 bases and J dropped 7 bases, with 17 bases sitting between them. Germline CDR1 reads MDHEN; CDR2 reads SYDVKM. The CDR3 nucleotides read TGTGCCAGCAGTCCTTCTGGGACCCGGCGTGAAAAACTGTTTTTT. Translating it yields CASSPSGTRREKLFF.

This clone appeared a few times. V gene TRBV5-1 combines with J gene TRBJ2-3; 7 bases line up with TRBD2. J was trimmed by 3 bases and V by 7 bases; bases with no gene match: 8. Germline loops: CDR1 SGHRS, CDR2 YFSETQ. The CDR3 consists of 14 residues. The CDR3 nucleotides are TGCGCCAGCGGGAGGTCTAGCGGTACAGATACGCAGTATTTT. It encodes CASGRSSGTDTQYF.

The chain carries TRBV6-1 and TRBJ2-1, with 11 nucleotides matching TRBD2. The CDR3 covers 17 residues. Germline assignment: CDR1 MNHNS and CDR2 SASEGT. J lost 10 bases, V lost 1 base, and 12 bases had no gene match. This CDR3 reads CASSEGTTSGAVEEQFF. The CDR3 DNA is TGTGCCAGCAGTGAAGGCACGACTAGCGGGGCCGTCGAGGAGCAGTTCTTC.

The chain couples TRBV19 to TRBJ2-2; 7 bases match TRBD1. The CDR3 has 19 amino acids. Germline CDR1 is LNHDA and CDR2 is SQIVND (reference sequence). V lost 7 bases and J lost 4; bases outside the gene matches: 21. The CDR3 coding sequence is TGTGCCAGTACCCCGTGGGGAACAGGGGCTGGGAAGGGCACCGGGGAGCTGTTTTTT. It specifies CASTPWGTGAGKGTGELFF.

V usage is TRBV4-3 and J usage is TRBJ2-7, with a weak D call TRBD2 (6 bases). Germline V gene sequence: CDR1 LGHNA, CDR2 YSLEER. V dropped 0 bases and J dropped 2 bases, with 11 bases sitting between them. The CDR3 runs to 15 residues. The DNA of the CDR3 is TGCGCCAGCAGCCAAGATCCCGGGAGACCCTACGAGCAGTACTTC. Residues: CASSQDPGRPYEQYF.

The chain is built from TRBV19 and TRBJ1-5; TRBD1 is a possible D gene (5 bases). This CDR3 comprises 14 residues. Looked up from germline, CDR1 is LNHDA and CDR2 is SQIVND (reference sequence). V was pared by 10 bases and J by 2 bases, with 15 bases between. The CDR3 loop reads CATKKGAGNQPQHF. The CDR3 region has the DNA TGTGCCACAAAAAAAGGGGCAGGCAATCAGCCCCAGCATTTT.